The 3 T cell receptor beta chains below all came from one sample that was sequenced in a study of T cell changes during pregnancy in multiple sclerosis (dated by TCRdb to the late 2010s). Library prep was done by the immunoSEQ multiplex PCR assay. TCRdb stores this immuneACCESS table with in-frame sequences only. Part of the clones is absent; in the studies checked, under half of the shortfall reflects unresolved V genes, and no reason is known for the rest. The sample includes some 34,000 clones, with around 92% observed a single time. The ten most abundant clones make up about 0.4% of the sample. The sequencing used CD4+ T cells from peripheral blood mononuclear cells, collected in the third trimester of pregnancy. The receptors stem from a female donor in good health, enrolled as a control in a pregnancy study.

V gene TRBV5-5 combines with J gene TRBJ1-2, with TRBD1 matching 7 bases. The CDR3 covers 15 residues. CDR1 SGHKS and CDR2 YYEKEE come from the germline V gene (reference sequence). Trimming removed 0 bases from V and 4 bases from J; junction bases left unmatched: 6. The CDR3 region has the DNA TGTGCCAGCAGCTTGGCCGGGACAGCCCCCTATGGCTACACCTTC. It yields the protein CASSLAGTAPYGYTF.

This clone was counted between two and nine times. The V gene is TRBV7-2, the J gene TRBJ2-7; D possibly corresponds to TRBD1 (6 bases). Germline V gene data show CDR1 as SGHTA and CDR2 as FQGNSA. The CDR3 totals 14 residues. Trimming cost V 7 bases and J 2 bases, with 15 bases left between them. The CDR3 nucleotides are TGTGCCAGCACTCTAGGGACACGAACCTACGAGCAGTACTTC. Translation: CASTLGTRTYEQYF.

This sequence joins TRBV6-4 and TRBJ1-2; 7 positions agree with TRBD1. The CDR3 is 17 residues long. V shed 6 bases and J 2 bases; nucleotides not matched to a gene: 15. Germline values: CDR1 MRHNA, CDR2 SNTAGT. The DNA for the CDR3 is TGTGCCAGCAGCAGTTCGAACAGGGGAGTGAGAAACTATGGCTACACCTTC. This sequence encodes CASSSSNRGVRNYGYTF.